This TCR beta chain was captured in a study of blood T cell repertoires in COVID-19. Study-wide background: Acute and convalescent COVID-19 specimens originated in the United States, Italy and Spain.

Per the authors' pipeline: Amplified reference gene primers provided the basis for estimating nucleated cell counts. Measured with immunoSEQ multiplex PCR; TCRdb has only the in-frame clones, and not every one. The V and J calls and clone size were taken over from that table, and D and trimming were inferred from the DNA. The data hold roughly 81,000 clones, with around 88% observed a single time. Sequences were obtained from peripheral blood. This clonotype was obtained from a man aged 30-40 years with acute or convalescent COVID-19.

CDR3 in amino acids: CASSQSRLAGGKGEQYF. The DNA for the CDR3 is TGTGCCAGCAGCCAAAGCCGACTAGCGGGAGGGAAGGGCGAGCAGTACTTC. This rearrangement joins TRBV3-1 (or the pseudogene TRBV3-2) to TRBJ2-7; 14 bases match TRBD2. With 2 bases clipped from V and 6 bases from J, the junction kept 9 bases outside the gene matches. The CDR3 extends over 17 amino acids. CDR1 LGHDT and CDR2 YNNKEL come from the germline V gene (reference sequence).